A selection of T cell receptor beta chains follows, all from one sample in a study of CD8+CD57+ T cells in acquired aplastic anemia. TCRdb ran MiXCR on the reads and lists one entry per CDR3 protein. Seen here are some 220,000 distinct CDR3 sequences, around 32% observed once, and the top ten hold roughly 1.1%. Sequencing was done on a sample of sorted CD4+, CD8+, or CD8+CD57+ T cells (not recorded which) from PBMCs. Source of these receptors: a human donor in good health, serving as a control. The CDR3 runs from the conserved cysteine through the conserved F or W. Each record gives: clone size, D gene, V gene, J gene, CDR3 protein, CDR3 DNA. The D gene is left open where the match is weak. Size values are once, few and many counts, or a class for expanded clones, and some rows have none.

clone_size: once; d_call: TRBD2; v_call: TRBV20-1; j_call: TRBJ2-2; cdr3_aa: CSAGRSGGVTGELFF; cdr3_nt: TGCAGTGCTGGACGTAGCGGGGGGGTTACCGGGGAGCTGTTTTTT
clone_size: -; d_call: TRBD1; v_call: TRBV15; j_call: TRBJ1-5; cdr3_aa: CATSEDRASQPQHF; cdr3_nt: TGTGCCACCAGCGAAGACAGGGCGAGTCAGCCCCAGCATTTT
clone_size: many; d_call: -; v_call: TRBV9; j_call: TRBJ2-7; cdr3_aa: CASSVREKTYEQYF; cdr3_nt: TGTGCCAGCAGCGTCAGAGAAAAAACCTACGAGCAATACTTC
clone_size: few; d_call: -; v_call: TRBV4-1; j_call: TRBJ2-1; cdr3_aa: CASSQVYRGQYNEQFF; cdr3_nt: TGCGCCAGCAGCCAAGTCTATAGGGGCCAATACAATGAGCAGTTCTTC
clone_size: -; d_call: TRBD2; v_call: TRBV10-3; j_call: TRBJ2-5; cdr3_aa: CATKVAGGGQETQYF; cdr3_nt: TGTGCCACCAAAGTAGCGGGGGGTGGGCAAGAGACCCAGTACTTC
clone_size: once; d_call: TRBD1; v_call: TRBV20-1; j_call: TRBJ1-3; cdr3_aa: CSARYGGTGYGNTIYF; cdr3_nt: TGCAGTGCTAGATACGGGGGGACAGGGTACGGAAACACCATATATTTT
clone_size: many; d_call: -; v_call: TRBV5-4; j_call: TRBJ1-1; cdr3_aa: CASSRGTTEAFF; cdr3_nt: TGTGCCAGCAGCCGGGGGACTACTGAAGCTTTCTTT
clone_size: many; d_call: TRBD2; v_call: TRBV20-1; j_call: TRBJ2-1; cdr3_aa: CSARYSAGGLNEQFF; cdr3_nt: TGCAGTGCTAGATATTCAGCGGGGGGTCTAAATGAGCAGTTCTTC
clone_size: many; d_call: -; v_call: TRBV11-2; j_call: TRBJ2-1; cdr3_aa: CASSLQARVGGYNEQFF; cdr3_nt: TGTGCCAGCAGCTTACAAGCTAGGGTAGGAGGCTACAATGAGCAGTTCTTC
clone_size: -; d_call: TRBD2; v_call: TRBV30; j_call: TRBJ2-3; cdr3_aa: CAWSAKGLAGGTDTQYF; cdr3_nt: TGTGCCTGGAGTGCAAAGGGACTAGCGGGGGGCACAGATACGCAGTATTTT
clone_size: -; d_call: -; v_call: TRBV29-1; j_call: TRBJ1-5; cdr3_aa: CSPPTRQVLSGSNQPQHF; cdr3_nt: TGCAGCCCCCCGACCAGGCAGGTCCTCTCGGGGAGCAATCAGCCCCAGCATTTT
clone_size: many; d_call: -; v_call: TRBV20-1; j_call: TRBJ1-2; cdr3_aa: CSARRPVTNYGYTF; cdr3_nt: TGCAGTGCTAGACGACCAGTAACTAACTATGGCTACACCTTC
clone_size: -; d_call: -; v_call: TRBV2; j_call: TRBJ1-1; cdr3_aa: CASSASGVVNTEAFF; cdr3_nt: TGTGCCAGCAGTGCATCAGGGGTTGTGAACACTGAAGCTTTCTTT
clone_size: many; d_call: -; v_call: TRBV5-1; j_call: TRBJ1-2; cdr3_aa: CASSLEPGSYGYTF; cdr3_nt: TGCGCCAGCAGCTTGGAACCAGGGAGCTATGGCTACACCTTC
clone_size: -; d_call: TRBD1; v_call: TRBV9; j_call: TRBJ2-1; cdr3_aa: CASSVRDRAYNEQFF; cdr3_nt: TGTGCCAGCAGCGTCCGGGACAGGGCCTACAATGAGCAGTTCTTC
clone_size: -; d_call: -; v_call: TRBV5-1; j_call: TRBJ2-6; cdr3_aa: CASSLAPGELSGANVLTF; cdr3_nt: TGCGCCAGCAGCTTGGCACCAGGGGAGCTGTCTGGGGCCAACGTCCTGACTTTC
clone_size: -; d_call: -; v_call: TRBV29-1; j_call: TRBJ2-7; cdr3_aa: CSVRQYPHEQYF; cdr3_nt: TGCAGCGTGCGACAGTACCCTCACGAGCAGTACTTC
clone_size: -; d_call: -; v_call: TRBV5-1; j_call: TRBJ2-5; cdr3_aa: CASSLVSGVETQYF; cdr3_nt: TGCGCCAGCAGCTTGGTTTCGGGGGTAGAGACCCAGTACTTC
clone_size: many; d_call: TRBD2; v_call: TRBV19; j_call: TRBJ2-5; cdr3_aa: CASTLAGGPGETQYF; cdr3_nt: TGTGCCAGTACGTTAGCGGGGGGGCCAGGGGAGACCCAGTACTTC
clone_size: -; d_call: -; v_call: TRBV2; j_call: TRBJ2-5; cdr3_aa: CASRGDATQYF; cdr3_nt: TGTGCCAGCAGGGGGGACGCGACCCAGTACTTC
clone_size: few; d_call: -; v_call: TRBV10-3; j_call: TRBJ2-3; cdr3_aa: CASSEEGRGWADTQYF; cdr3_nt: TGTGCCAGCAGTGAAGAGGGCCGGGGGTGGGCAGATACGCAGTATTTT
clone_size: few; d_call: TRBD2; v_call: TRBV27; j_call: TRBJ2-2; cdr3_aa: CASSFAASGRGTGELFF; cdr3_nt: TGTGCCAGCAGTTTCGCGGCTAGCGGGAGGGGCACCGGGGAGCTGTTTTTT
clone_size: -; d_call: -; v_call: TRBV5-6; j_call: TRBJ2-5; cdr3_aa: CASNRVSETQYF; cdr3_nt: TGTGCCAGCAATCGGGTCTCAGAGACCCAGTACTTC
clone_size: -; d_call: -; v_call: TRBV25-1; j_call: TRBJ1-6; cdr3_aa: CASSPTSFSYNSPLHF; cdr3_nt: TGTGCCAGCAGCCCCACGTCCTTCTCCTATAATTCACCCCTCCACTTT
clone_size: many; d_call: -; v_call: TRBV12-3/TRBV12-4; j_call: TRBJ1-1; cdr3_aa: CASSFYVNTEAFF; cdr3_nt: TGTGCCAGCAGTTTTTACGTGAACACTGAAGCTTTCTTT
clone_size: -; d_call: -; v_call: TRBV12-3/TRBV12-4; j_call: TRBJ1-3; cdr3_aa: CASASVGNTIYF; cdr3_nt: TGTGCCAGCGCCTCCGTTGGAAACACCATATATTTT
clone_size: few; d_call: TRBD1; v_call: TRBV5-1; j_call: TRBJ1-3; cdr3_aa: CASSFGPTGLSSGNTIYF; cdr3_nt: TGCGCCAGCAGCTTCGGACCGACAGGGCTTTCCTCTGGAAACACCATATATTTT
clone_size: -; d_call: -; v_call: TRBV29-1; j_call: TRBJ1-1; cdr3_aa: CSAGGGGGPNTEAFF; cdr3_nt: TGCAGCGCCGGAGGGGGTGGGGGCCCGAACACTGAAGCTTTCTTT
clone_size: many; d_call: -; v_call: TRBV11-2; j_call: TRBJ1-3; cdr3_aa: CASSLETETFPTSGNTIYF; cdr3_nt: TGTGCCAGCAGCTTAGAGACAGAGACTTTCCCTACCTCTGGAAACACCATATATTTT
clone_size: many; d_call: -; v_call: TRBV4-1; j_call: TRBJ2-5; cdr3_aa: CASSQVPGRDQETQYF; cdr3_nt: TGCGCCAGCAGCCAAGTACCCGGGCGGGACCAAGAGACCCAGTACTTC
clone_size: -; d_call: -; v_call: TRBV9; j_call: TRBJ1-2; cdr3_aa: CASSVGDGLNYGYTF; cdr3_nt: TGTGCCAGCAGCGTCGGGGACGGGCTAAACTATGGCTACACCTTC
clone_size: few; d_call: TRBD1; v_call: TRBV25-1; j_call: TRBJ1-6; cdr3_aa: CASSGIRTGPNSPLHF; cdr3_nt: TGTGCCAGCAGTGGAATAAGGACAGGCCCCAATTCACCCCTCCACTTT
clone_size: many; d_call: -; v_call: TRBV12-3/TRBV12-4; j_call: TRBJ1-1; cdr3_aa: CASSPNTEAFF; cdr3_nt: TGTGCCAGCAGCCCTAACACTGAAGCTTTCTTT
clone_size: many; d_call: TRBD1; v_call: TRBV20-1; j_call: TRBJ1-6; cdr3_aa: CSARDRGPSGENSPLHF; cdr3_nt: TGCAGTGCAAGGGACAGGGGACCATCGGGGGAAAATTCACCCCTCCACTTT
clone_size: -; d_call: -; v_call: TRBV12-2; j_call: TRBJ2-2; cdr3_aa: CASRLMPQDGTAGTGELFF; cdr3_nt: TGTGCAAGTCGCTTAATGCCACAGGATGGGACGGCAGGAACCGGGGAGCTGTTTTTT
clone_size: -; d_call: -; v_call: TRBV5-4; j_call: TRBJ1-4; cdr3_aa: CASSSNRRNEKLFF; cdr3_nt: TGTGCCAGCAGCTCAAACAGACGAAATGAAAAACTGTTTTTT
clone_size: few; d_call: -; v_call: TRBV5-6; j_call: TRBJ2-1; cdr3_aa: CASSLGSGTYNEQFF; cdr3_nt: TGTGCCAGCAGCTTGGGGTCTGGGACCTACAATGAGCAGTTCTTC
clone_size: few; d_call: TRBD2; v_call: TRBV18; j_call: TRBJ2-3; cdr3_aa: CASSPSGGARDTQYF; cdr3_nt: TGTGCCAGCTCACCAAGCGGGGGGGCTAGAGATACGCAGTATTTT
clone_size: few; d_call: -; v_call: TRBV9; j_call: TRBJ1-4; cdr3_aa: CASSVGGGTTNEKLFF; cdr3_nt: TGTGCCAGCAGCGTGGGGGGGGGCACAACTAATGAAAAACTGTTTTTT
clone_size: few; d_call: -; v_call: TRBV7-8; j_call: TRBJ1-6; cdr3_aa: CASSPQPTQGSPLHF; cdr3_nt: TGTGCCAGCAGCCCCCAGCCTACCCAGGGTTCACCCCTCCACTTT
clone_size: -; d_call: -; v_call: TRBV2; j_call: TRBJ2-1; cdr3_aa: CASSEEGGGNEQFF; cdr3_nt: TGTGCCAGCAGTGAAGAGGGAGGGGGCAATGAGCAGTTCTTC
clone_size: many; d_call: -; v_call: TRBV9; j_call: TRBJ2-5; cdr3_aa: CASSAGPPSRIGQETQYF; cdr3_nt: TGTGCCAGCAGCGCAGGTCCCCCCTCTAGAATAGGCCAAGAGACCCAGTACTTC
clone_size: few; d_call: TRBD1; v_call: TRBV24-1; j_call: TRBJ1-1; cdr3_aa: CATRQGRDTEAFF; cdr3_nt: TGCGCCACCAGACAGGGGAGGGACACTGAAGCTTTCTTT
clone_size: many; d_call: -; v_call: TRBV20-1; j_call: TRBJ2-1; cdr3_aa: CSAVGWNEQFF; cdr3_nt: TGCAGTGCAGTGGGGTGGAATGAGCAGTTCTTC
clone_size: few; d_call: -; v_call: TRBV15; j_call: TRBJ1-1; cdr3_aa: CATSRENLTGIHTEAFF; cdr3_nt: TGTGCCACCAGCAGAGAAAACTTAACAGGGATTCACACTGAAGCTTTCTTT
clone_size: -; d_call: -; v_call: TRBV10-2; j_call: TRBJ1-2; cdr3_aa: CASSEVTADGYTF; cdr3_nt: TGCGCCAGCAGTGAGGTGACAGCCGATGGCTACACCTTC
clone_size: -; d_call: -; v_call: TRBV6-1; j_call: TRBJ1-1; cdr3_aa: CASSRTALPTNTEAFF; cdr3_nt: TGTGCCAGCTCTAGGACGGCTTTACCCACGAACACTGAAGCTTTCTTT
clone_size: -; d_call: -; v_call: TRBV15; j_call: TRBJ1-2; cdr3_aa: CATSREGLGYGYTF; cdr3_nt: TGTGCCACCAGCAGGGAGGGGCTTGGCTATGGCTACACCTTC
clone_size: -; d_call: -; v_call: TRBV7-9; j_call: TRBJ1-2; cdr3_aa: CASSFTGPYGYTF; cdr3_nt: TGTGCCAGCAGCTTTACAGGGCCCTATGGCTACACCTTC
clone_size: -; d_call: TRBD2; v_call: TRBV19; j_call: TRBJ2-2; cdr3_aa: CASSGLAGGPGTGELFF; cdr3_nt: TGTGCCAGTAGTGGGCTAGCGGGAGGGCCGGGAACCGGGGAGCTGTTTTTT
clone_size: -; d_call: -; v_call: TRBV6-1; j_call: TRBJ2-3; cdr3_aa: CASRSADTQYF; cdr3_nt: TGTGCCAGCAGGTCCGCAGATACGCAGTATTTT
clone_size: -; d_call: -; v_call: TRBV25-1; j_call: TRBJ1-2; cdr3_aa: CASSQSGAGLYGYTF; cdr3_nt: TGTGCCAGCAGCCAAAGCGGGGCAGGACTGTATGGCTACACCTTC
clone_size: -; d_call: -; v_call: TRBV4-2; j_call: TRBJ2-1; cdr3_aa: CASSDRRGLADEQFF; cdr3_nt: TGTGCCAGCAGTGATCGGCGGGGCCTCGCCGATGAGCAGTTCTTC
clone_size: -; d_call: -; v_call: TRBV10-3; j_call: TRBJ1-2; cdr3_aa: CAISEVGGYTF; cdr3_nt: TGTGCCATCAGTGAAGTGGGTGGCTACACCTTC